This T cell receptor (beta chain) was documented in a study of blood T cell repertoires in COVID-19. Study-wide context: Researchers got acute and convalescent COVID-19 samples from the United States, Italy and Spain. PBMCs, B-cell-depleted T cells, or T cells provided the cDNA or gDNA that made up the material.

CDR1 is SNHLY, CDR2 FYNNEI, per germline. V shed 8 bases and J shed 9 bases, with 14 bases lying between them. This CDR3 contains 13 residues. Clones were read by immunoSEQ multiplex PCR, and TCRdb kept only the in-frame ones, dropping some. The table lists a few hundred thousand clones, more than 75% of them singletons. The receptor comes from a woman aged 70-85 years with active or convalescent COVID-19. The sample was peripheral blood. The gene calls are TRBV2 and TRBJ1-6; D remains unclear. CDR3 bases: TGTGCCAGCTACGAACGGAGGAGTTCACCCCTCCACTTT. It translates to CASYERRSSPLHF.